This T cell receptor (beta chain) was identified in a study of shared clonotypes between healthy human individuals. Original methodology: Sequence data from immunoSEQ were junction-only and lacked quality scores; consequently, filtering differed. Generated by immunoSEQ multiplex PCR, the TCRdb table keeps only in-frame clones and is missing some. That table is the source of V, J and clone size, and D and trimming were worked out from the DNA. The top ten clones hold 0.3% to 0.45% of a sample with approximately 1.5 million clones, less than 99% of them seen once. Donors comprised only Caucasian adults living in Nashville, Tennessee. The V end lost 5 bases, the J end lost 4 bases, and 13 bases lay between the germline ends. The CDR3 sequence is 13 residues long. Germline V CDR1 and CDR2: SQVTM, ANQGSEA. The table lists this clone with a count of one.

The receptor's source is a man aged 25-45 years in good health. The sample consisted of naive CD4+ T cells sorted from blood. Subset specified: CD45RA+ positively selected. The rearrangement links TRBV29-1 to TRBJ2-3, with a tentative D call TRBD2 (6 bases). CDR3 in amino acids: CSVTVPGADTQYF. The CDR3 region has the DNA TGCAGCGTTACAGTCCCGGGAGCAGATACGCAGTATTTT.